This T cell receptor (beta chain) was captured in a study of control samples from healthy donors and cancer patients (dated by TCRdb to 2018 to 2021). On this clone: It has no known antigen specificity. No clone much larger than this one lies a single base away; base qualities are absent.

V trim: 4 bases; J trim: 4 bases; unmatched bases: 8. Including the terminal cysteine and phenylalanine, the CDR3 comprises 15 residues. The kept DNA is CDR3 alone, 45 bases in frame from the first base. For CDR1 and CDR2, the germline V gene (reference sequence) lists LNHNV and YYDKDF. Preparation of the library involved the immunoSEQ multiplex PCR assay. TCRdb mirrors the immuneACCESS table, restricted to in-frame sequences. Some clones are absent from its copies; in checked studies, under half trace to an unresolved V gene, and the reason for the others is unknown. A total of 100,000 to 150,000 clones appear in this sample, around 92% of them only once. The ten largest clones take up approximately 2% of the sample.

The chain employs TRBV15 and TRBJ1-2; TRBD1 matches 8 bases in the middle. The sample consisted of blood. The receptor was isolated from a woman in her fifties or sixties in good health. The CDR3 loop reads CATSTGDRFLYGYTF. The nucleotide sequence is TGTGCCACCAGCACCGGGGACAGGTTCCTCTATGGCTACACCTTC. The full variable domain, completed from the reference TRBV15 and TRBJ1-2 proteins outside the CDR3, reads DAMVIQNPRYQVTQFGKPVTLSCSQTLNHNVMYWYQQKSSQAPKLLFHYYDKDFNNEADTPDNFQSRRPNTSFCFLDIRSPGLGDTAMYLCATSTGDRFLYGYTFGSGTRLTVV.